This is a list of T cell receptor beta chains from one sample in a study of T cells in Graves' hyperthyroidism and ophthalmopathy. TCRdb reprocessed the multiplex PCR reads with MiXCR, giving one entry per CDR3 protein. The profile shows approximately 600,000 distinct CDR3 sequences, about 20% of them singletons. The sequenced material came from blood. The receptors derive from a man aged 30 to 39 with Graves' ophthalmopathy. Both conserved end residues are part of each CDR3. D genes are given only for firm matches. Where a row states a size, it is once, few, many or the class of an expanded clone; other rows omit it.

cdr3_length,v_call,j_call,clone_size,d_call,cdr3_nt,cdr3_aa
15,TRBV5-1,TRBJ2-6,many,TRBD1,TGCGCCAGCAGCTTTCAGGGGGCTGGGGCCAACGTCCTGACTTTC,CASSFQGAGANVLTF
14,TRBV3-1,TRBJ2-7,many,TRBD2,TGTGCCAGCAGCGTGAGGGAGGGTTCCTACGAGCAGTACTTC,CASSVREGSYEQYF
16,TRBV27,TRBJ2-7,-,TRBD1,TGTGCCAGCAGTTTGGCTCCGGACAGGGGCACCTACGAGCAGTACTTC,CASSLAPDRGTYEQYF
15,TRBV7-6,TRBJ2-3,few,-,TGTGCCAGCAGCCACAGGGTAGGGGGCACAGATACGCAGTATTTT,CASSHRVGGTDTQYF
16,TRBV18,TRBJ1-4,few,-,TGTGCCAGCTCACCAAAGGGACCCGCAACTAATGAAAAACTGTTTTTT,CASSPKGPATNEKLFF
14,TRBV28,TRBJ2-3,-,-,TGTGCCAGCAGTTTATTACTAGCTACAGATACGCAGTATTTT,CASSLLLATDTQYF
14,TRBV7-9,TRBJ2-7,few,TRBD2,TGTGCCAGCAGCCCGACTAGCGGGATCTACGAGCAGTACTTC,CASSPTSGIYEQYF
15,TRBV27,TRBJ2-2,-,-,TGTGCCAGCAGTTTTCGGCTCCGTAGTGCCGGGGAGCTGTTTTTT,CASSFRLRSAGELFF
14,TRBV6-2/TRBV6-3,TRBJ1-2,many,-,TGTGCCAGCAGTTTTCAGGGGACCCTTCGTGGCTACACCTTC,CASSFQGTLRGYTF
16,TRBV7-9,TRBJ2-5,few,TRBD2,TGTGCCAGCAAAGGGAGTGGCGGGAGGGCTGGCGAGACCCAGTACTTC,CASKGSGGRAGETQYF
16,TRBV7-3,TRBJ2-5,-,-,TGTGCCAGCAGCTCGGGGCGGACGCTGGGCGGGGAGACCCAGTACTTC,CASSSGRTLGGETQYF
17,TRBV18,TRBJ2-5,many,-,TGTGCCAGCTCACCACTCGGGTCGAGCGGAGGACAAGAGACCCAGTACTTC,CASSPLGSSGGQETQYF
13,TRBV7-9,TRBJ2-1,many,-,TGTGCCAGCAGCCATAGCCCGGGTGGTGAGCAGTTCTTC,CASSHSPGGEQFF
13,TRBV2,TRBJ2-5,-,-,TGTGCCAGCAGTGTCCAGGACCAAGAGACCCAGTACTTC,CASSVQDQETQYF
15,TRBV6-1,TRBJ1-1,-,-,TGTGCCAGCAGTGAAGCGCATGGGATGAACACTGAAGCTTTCTTT,CASSEAHGMNTEAFF
12,TRBV5-1,TRBJ2-7,few,TRBD2,TGCGCCAGTCAGCGGGACGGCTACGAGCAGTACTTC,CASQRDGYEQYF
15,TRBV6-1,TRBJ2-3,many,-,TGTGCCAGCAGATTAGCGGAGACTAGCACAGATACGCAGTATTTT,CASRLAETSTDTQYF
14,TRBV29-1,TRBJ2-7,few,TRBD1,TGCAGCGTTGAAGAAGGGACAGGGGCCTACGAGCAGTACTTC,CSVEEGTGAYEQYF
15,TRBV14,TRBJ2-3,few,-,TGTGCCAGCAGCCACCTACCCAGAAGCACAGATACGCAGTATTTT,CASSHLPRSTDTQYF
15,TRBV27,TRBJ2-1,-,-,TGTGCCAGCAGCTTCAGTGGGGTGGCCCACAATGAGCAGTTCTTC,CASSFSGVAHNEQFF
15,TRBV20-1,TRBJ2-4,-,-,TGCAGTGCCCCCCAGCCCCAAATTTCCAAAAACATTCAGTACTTC,CSAPQPQISKNIQYF
15,TRBV4-2,TRBJ2-7,many,TRBD1,TGTGCCAGCAGCCCTTACGGGACAGGGGAGGACGAGCAGTACTTC,CASSPYGTGEDEQYF
15,TRBV4-2,TRBJ2-5,-,TRBD1,TGTGCCAGCAGCCGCGCACGGGACAGGGGGGAGACCCAGTACTTC,CASSRARDRGETQYF
15,TRBV9,TRBJ2-7,-,-,TGTGCCAGCAGCTCAGAGGACGTTGGGGCCTACGAGCAGTACTTC,CASSSEDVGAYEQYF
14,TRBV28,TRBJ2-7,few,TRBD1,TGTGCCAGCAGCCGGCCGGGACAGGGGAACGAGCAGTACTTC,CASSRPGQGNEQYF
15,TRBV27,TRBJ2-6,-,TRBD1,TGTGCCAGCACTCGGCAGGGGGCCGGGGCCAACGTCCTGACTTTC,CASTRQGAGANVLTF